This TCR beta chain was captured by sequencing in a study of T cells in localized non-small cell lung cancer. Study findings and constraints: Greater blood T cell density accompanied longer overall survival. Uninvolved adjacent lung, not tumor, had the highest T cell clonality. It remains possible that heterogeneity exists, since only one tumor region was sequenced.

Only in-frame clones appear in the TCRdb table, and some are missing; sequencing was by immunoSEQ multiplex PCR. This sample has approximately 5,100 clones; around 32% occur once, and the top ten carry about a tenth. Judged by abundance, this clone is medium-sized. The antigen remains unidentified. In germline, CDR1 is MNHGY, CDR2 SAAAGT. Trimming removed 6 bases from V and 3 bases from J; junction bases left unmatched: 7. This CDR3 is 14 amino acids long. Specimen: lung tumor tissue, collected before any cancer treatment. The chain employs TRBV6-8 and TRBJ2-7; 8 nucleotides line up with TRBD1. This TCR came from a woman aged 35-70 years with stage II squamous cell lung carcinoma. The CDR3 DNA sequence: TGTGCCAGCAGCTTACTCGGGACAGGCTACGAGCAGTACTTC. This codes for CASSLLGTGYEQYF.